Sequencing of this T cell receptor beta chain was carried out in a study of response to subunit inactivated influenza vaccine. A single record per CDR3 protein comes from TCRdb applying MiXCR to the RT-PCR reads. This table holds 650,000 to 800,000 distinct CDR3 sequences, 14% found once. V was pared by 3 bases and J by 4 bases, with 17 bases of the junction left unmatched. Germline loops: CDR1 DFQATT, CDR2 SNEGSKA (reference sequence). The CDR3 totals 18 residues. The origin of this receptor is a man over 45 who received an inactivated influenza vaccine. The input for sequencing was PBMCs from blood, taken approximately 15 days before vaccination. V and J are TRBV20-1 and TRBJ2-7, with 11 bases matching TRBD2. The CDR3, as DNA: TGCAGTGCTAGGTCCACGCAACATAGCGGGAGGGCCGAGTACGAGCAGTACTTC. As protein: CSARSTQHSGRAEYEQYF.